A single sample is the source of the 30 T cell receptor beta chains below, sequenced in a study of T-cell memory formation after mild COVID-19. TCRdb re-derived calls from the 5' RACE reads in MiXCR, one entry per CDR3 protein. This table holds hundreds of thousands of distinct CDR3 sequences, 25% to 30% found once. The source material was PBMCs or a T cell subset sorted from them (not recorded which). All receptors come from an adult woman who had mild COVID-19 (a few samples of this study predate the infection). Cell type and time point are not known.

This clonotype was seen a few times. V gene TRBV21-1 combines with J gene TRBJ2-5; the DNA was not compared with TRBD2, the D call given in the table. TRBV21-1 is shown as a pseudogene. This CDR3 has 17 amino acids. CDR3 amino acids: CASSKVTQGQAGETQYF. The DNA for the CDR3 is TGTGCCAGCAGCAAAGTCACCCAGGGACAAGCCGGGGAGACCCAGTACTTC.

This clonotype came up many times. The genes are TRBV10-2 and TRBJ2-1; 10 nucleotides match TRBD2. The V gene's germline CDR1 is WSHSY and CDR2 SAAADI. Trimming at V came to 8 bases and at J to 5 bases, leaving 6 bases not matched to a gene. The CDR3 has 14 residues. The CDR3 region is CASGTSGANNEQFF. CDR3 DNA sequence: TGCGCCAGCGGAACTAGCGGGGCCAACAATGAGCAGTTCTTC.

This clonotype was found a few times. J is TRBJ2-5 and V is TRBV12-3 or TRBV12-4, with D possibly matching TRBD2 (6 bases). Trimming pared 5 bases from V and 4 bases from J, leaving 17 bases between. The length of the CDR3 is 15 residues. CDR3 coding DNA: TGTGCCAGCAGTCCGAAGAGGGCGCGGGGAGAGACCCAGTACTTC. Its translation: CASSPKRARGETQYF.

A word on this clonotype: At one end the junction does not follow the germline gene, possibly because of a read error. The rearrangement links TRBV11-2 to TRBJ1-2, with D possibly being TRBD1 (5 bases). The CDR3 contains 13 residues. Germline V gives CDR1 SGHAT, CDR2 FQNNGV. This chain's CDR3 is CASSFRALYGYTF. CDR3 nucleotide sequence: TGTGCCAGCAGCTTCAGGGCCCTCTATGGATACACCTTC.

The chain carries TRBV7-9 and TRBJ2-5; 7 bases agree with TRBD1. The CDR3 length is 16 residues. Trimming removed 2 bases from V and 4 bases from J; junction bases left unmatched: 10. The germline gives CDR1 SEHNR, CDR2 FQNEAQ (reference sequence). This CDR3 is CASSLKEEGARETQYF. CDR3 nucleotide sequence: TGTGCCAGCAGCTTAAAGGAAGAGGGGGCTCGAGAGACCCAGTACTTC.

At least ten counts were recorded for this clonotype. This chain links TRBV20-1 with TRBJ1-2; D call uncertain. Germline V lookup: CDR1 DFQATT, CDR2 SNEGSKA (reference sequence). V shed 3 bases and J shed 6 bases, with 11 bases lying between them. This CDR3 contains 12 residues. The CDR3 sequence is CSASGWRDGYTF. CDR3 in DNA: TGCAGTGCTAGCGGTTGGAGGGATGGCTACACCTTC.

This chain joins TRBV6-5 and TRBJ2-7, with D perhaps given as TRBD1 or TRBD2 (5 bases each). Germline CDR1 and CDR2: MNHEY and SVGAGI. The CDR3 contains 16 residues. The V end lost 6 bases, the J end lost 6 bases, and 24 bases lay between the germline ends. In nucleotides, the CDR3 is TGTGCCAGCAGCCCTCGAGGGACGATGAACGGGCGCGAGCAGTACTTC. Protein sequence: CASSPRGTMNGREQYF.

This clonotype was observed a handful of times. The rearrangement uses TRBV25-1 and TRBJ2-7, with no clear D. The V and J ends lost 3 bases and 0 bases respectively, with 9 bases between them. The CDR3 is 14 residues long. Germline V gene lookup returns CDR1 MGHDK and CDR2 SYGVNS. The CDR3 nucleotides read TGTGCCAGCAGTGATTCGGCGAGCTCCTACGAGCAGTACTTC. Protein: CASSDSASSYEQYF.

The gene calls are TRBV30 and TRBJ2-7, with D maybe TRBD1 (5 bases). Trimming pared 3 bases from V and 7 bases from J, leaving 22 bases between. The CDR3 has 15 amino acids. Germline CDR1 reads GTSNPN; CDR2 reads SVGIG (reference sequence). The CDR3 reads CAWRGAPGSVSEQYF. CDR3 nucleotide sequence: TGTGCCTGGAGAGGGGCTCCAGGGTCGGTATCTGAGCAGTACTTC.

The gene calls are TRBV7-2 and TRBJ2-1; 15 bases line up with TRBD2. V gave up 4 bases and J gave up 2 bases; unmatched junction bases: 3. The germline V gene encodes CDR1 SGHTA and CDR2 FQGNSA. CDR3 size: 17 residues. In DNA, the CDR3 is TGTGCCAGCAGCTCGGGACTAGCGGGAGGACCCTACAATGAGCAGTTCTTC. It codes for CASSSGLAGGPYNEQFF.

This clonotype was picked up a small number of times. The chain combines TRBV7-2 with TRBJ2-2, with 9 nucleotides matching TRBD2. The germline V gene has CDR1 SGHTA and CDR2 FQGNSA. The CDR3 sequence is 17 residues long. After removal of 4 bases from V and 7 bases from J, the junction contained 13 bases not matched to a gene. The CDR3 here is CASSSSRREGLGGELFF. The CDR3 nucleotides read TGTGCCAGCAGCTCCAGTAGGCGGGAGGGCCTCGGCGGGGAGCTGTTTTTT.

This clonotype occurred a few times. The DNA for the CDR3 is TGTGCCAGCAGTCATACTGGGACCACAGGGTTATTCTACAATGAGCAGTTCTTC. Translated: CASSHTGTTGLFYNEQFF. The chain is built from TRBV7-9 and TRBJ2-1, with D maybe TRBD1 (6 bases). Per germline, CDR1 SEHNR and CDR2 FQNEAQ (reference sequence). The V end lost 6 bases, the J end lost 3 bases, and 24 bases lay between the germline ends. The CDR3 sequence is 18 residues long.

The table lists this clonotype with a few counts. The rearrangement links TRBV3-1 to TRBJ2-5, with D perhaps matching TRBD2 (6 bases). The germline gives CDR1 LGHDT, CDR2 YNNKEL (reference sequence). The CDR3 runs to 13 residues. Trimming left V 5 bases short and J 5 bases short, with 12 bases between. CDR3 nucleotides: TGTGCCAGCAGCAACCGGGGGTCGGAGACCCAGTACTTC. It yields the protein CASSNRGSETQYF.

V gene TRBV6-5 combines with J gene TRBJ2-5, with 8 bases matching TRBD2. The CDR3 spans 14 residues. V lost 5 bases, J lost 3 bases, and 5 bases stayed unmatched. CDR1 and CDR2 from the germline V gene are MNHEY and SVGAGI. The CDR3 spells CASSPAGGKETQYF. In nucleotides, the CDR3 is TGTGCCAGCAGTCCTGCGGGGGGCAAAGAGACCCAGTACTTC.

This clonotype was detected once. V is TRBV11-2 and J is TRBJ1-2; 9 bases agree with TRBD1. Germline CDR1 reads SGHAT; CDR2 reads FQNNGV. Unmatched junction bases numbered 12, after V lost 6 bases and J lost 4 bases. This CDR3 has 16 amino acids. This CDR3 is CASRSYRGQIVYGYTF. DNA for the CDR3: TGTGCCAGCAGATCTTACAGGGGGCAGATTGTCTATGGCTACACCTTC. The whole variable domain, filled in from reference TRBV11-2 and TRBJ1-2, reads EAGVAQSPRYKIIEKRQSVAFWCNPISGHATLYWYQQILGQGPKLLIQFQNNGVVDDSQLPKDRFSAERLKGVDSTLKIQPAKLEDSAVYLCASRSYRGQIVYGYTFGSGTRLTVV.

This clonotype was detected a few times. This rearrangement joins TRBV18 to TRBJ2-1; 10 nucleotides align to TRBD2. The V and J ends lost 8 bases and 3 bases, in that order; junction bases with no gene match: 4. The CDR3 spans 14 residues. Germline CDR1 reads KGHSH; CDR2 reads LQKENI. CDR3 sequence reads: CASISGGSYNEQFF. As DNA, the CDR3 is TGTGCCAGCATTAGCGGGGGGAGCTACAATGAGCAGTTCTTC.

This clonotype was observed at least ten times. The chain combines TRBV12-3 or TRBV12-4 with TRBJ2-3; unclear D gene. Trimming stripped 3 bases from V and 0 bases from J, with 19 bases between. The CDR3 has 18 amino acids. The DNA for the CDR3 is TGTGCCAGCAGTTTCATAGGCATGCTATCAGCTAGCACAGATACGCAGTATTTT. Protein: CASSFIGMLSASTDTQYF.

This rearrangement joins TRBV10-3 to TRBJ2-3; 8 positions agree with TRBD1. This CDR3 spans 15 amino acids. CDR1 and CDR2 from the germline V gene are ENHRY and SYGVKD. V lost 5 bases and J lost 0; bases outside the gene matches: 4. In nucleotides, the CDR3 is TGTGCCATCAGTCGCGGACAGGGCAGCACAGATACGCAGTATTTT. This sequence encodes CAISRGQGSTDTQYF.

As DNA, the CDR3 is TGTGCCAGCAGGAACCCGGGACAGGGATTCTATGGCTACACCTTC. Residues: CASRNPGQGFYGYTF. V and J are TRBV2 and TRBJ1-2, with 9 bases lining up with TRBD1. Germline CDR1 and CDR2: SNHLY and FYNNEI. Trimming cost V 6 bases and J 4 bases; bases outside gene matches: 9. The CDR3 has 15 amino acids. The variable domain in full, with the rest retrieved from reference TRBV2 and TRBJ1-2, is EPEVTQTPSHQVTQMGQEVILRCVPISNHLYFYWYRQILGQKVEFLVSFYNNEISEKSEIFDDQFSVERPDGSNFTLKIRSTKLEDSAMYFCASRNPGQGFYGYTFGSGTRLTVV.

V and J are TRBV29-1 and TRBJ2-1, with 8 bases aligning to TRBD1. V lost 1 base and J lost 6; bases outside the gene matches: 14. CDR1 and CDR2 from the germline V gene are SQVTM and ANQGSEA. The CDR3 is 17 amino acids. The CDR3 nucleotides read TGCAGCGTTGAAGCCCTACCGACAGGGGACCTAGTCAATGAGCAGTTCTTC. This gives the protein CSVEALPTGDLVNEQFF.

The chain combines TRBV5-1 with TRBJ1-3, with D perhaps TRBD1 (5 bases). The germline gives CDR1 SGHRS, CDR2 YFSETQ. The V end lost 5 bases, the J end lost 2 bases, and 8 bases lay between the germline ends. CDR3 length equals 13 residues. CDR3 amino acids: CASRGTTGNTIYF. CDR3 DNA sequence: TGCGCCAGCAGAGGGACTACTGGAAACACCATATATTTT.

In this sample, this clonotype turned up a few times. This chain uses TRBV4-3 with TRBJ1-3; no reliable D call. V lost 3 bases, J lost 4 bases, and 7 bases lay in between. Germline V gene data show CDR1 as LGHNA and CDR2 as YSLEER. The CDR3 runs 13 residues. Here the CDR3 DNA reads TGCGCCAGCAGCCATACGGAGGGAAACACCATATATTTT. Its protein product is CASSHTEGNTIYF.

This clonotype showed up just a few times. This chain uses TRBV5-4 with TRBJ1-2, with D possibly being TRBD1 (6 bases). The ends were cut back, 3 bases at V and 5 bases at J, with 17 bases in the middle. In germline, CDR1 is SGHNT, CDR2 YYREEE (reference sequence). This CDR3 contains 15 residues. Here the CDR3 reads CASSSPRDTIYGYTF. As DNA, the CDR3 is TGTGCCAGCAGCTCACCCCGGGACACCATATATGGCTACACCTTC.

The chain employs TRBV28 and TRBJ2-5; 7 bases match TRBD1. Germline lookup yields CDR1 MDHEN and CDR2 SYDVKM. J lost 6 bases, V lost 7 bases, and 8 bases had no gene match. The CDR3 loop spans 13 amino acids. The CDR3 DNA reads TGTGCCAGCACCCGGACAGGAGTGCAGACCCAGTACTTC. It is translated as CASTRTGVQTQYF.

This clonotype turned up a few times. The chain uses TRBV6-2 or TRBV6-3 and TRBJ2-7; perhaps D is TRBD1 or TRBD2 (5 bases each). The V gene's germline CDR1 is MNHEY and CDR2 SVGEGT. The V gene lost 8 bases and the J gene lost 4 bases, with 18 bases spanning the gap. The CDR3 is made up of 14 amino acids. Here the CDR3 DNA reads TGTGCCAGCCTCATCCGGGACGGACAATACGAGCAGTACTTC. This gives the protein CASLIRDGQYEQYF.

This clonotype was seen a few times. The genes are TRBV24-1 and TRBJ2-1; D tentatively reads TRBD1 or TRBD2 (5 bases each). The V gene's germline CDR1 is KGHDR and CDR2 SFDVKD. V shed 4 bases and J shed 8 bases, with 11 bases lying between them. This CDR3 has 13 residues. The CDR3 reads CATSEGRPDEQFF. For the CDR3, the DNA is TGTGCCACCAGTGAGGGACGACCAGATGAGCAGTTCTTC.

The sample holds a few counts of this clonotype. This chain connects TRBV20-1 to TRBJ1-2; possibly TRBD1 for D (5 bases). Deletions cut 6 bases from V and 4 bases from J, with 18 bases between. The CDR3 has 14 amino acids. Germline CDR1 reads DFQATT; CDR2 reads SNEGSKA (reference sequence). CDR3 sequence: CSAPQGRGVYGYTF. CDR3 in DNA: TGCAGTGCACCCCAGGGTCGAGGCGTCTATGGCTACACCTTC.

The chain links TRBV7-2 to TRBJ2-5; D tentatively reads TRBD1 or TRBD2 (5 bases each). V was pared by 3 bases and J by 5 bases, with 13 bases between. The germline CDR1 and CDR2 sequences are SGHTA and FQGNSA. The CDR3 consists of 14 residues. For the CDR3, the DNA is TGTGCCAGCAGCTTCGCAGGGTCGGGGGAGACCCAGTACTTC. Translation gives CASSFAGSGETQYF.

This clonotype came up a few times. The V call is TRBV29-1, the J call TRBJ2-7; 7 positions match TRBD1. The CDR3 is made up of 12 amino acids. Trimming cost V 2 bases and J 2 bases; bases outside gene matches: 0. Per germline, CDR1 SQVTM and CDR2 ANQGSEA. The CDR3 DNA is TGCAGCGTTGAACAGGGGGCCTACGAGCAGTACTTC. Translated: CSVEQGAYEQYF.

This clonotype was seen a handful of times. The chain combines TRBV3-1 with TRBJ2-3, with 11 nucleotides matching TRBD2. Looked up from germline, CDR1 is LGHDT and CDR2 is YNNKEL (reference sequence). The length of the CDR3 is 19 residues. Germline trimming cut 4 bases from V and 3 bases from J; bases unmatched to any gene: 15. The CDR3 DNA follows: TGTGCCAGCAGCCGAGTAAGAGCTTTGGGACTAGCGGATACAGATACGCAGTATTTT. Translation: CASSRVRALGLADTDTQYF.